The T cell receptor (beta chain) described here comes from a study of technical replicates of blood from a few donors. The table came from immunoSEQ multiplex PCR; TCRdb's copy has only in-frame clones and leaves some out. This sample carries fewer than 110,000 clones, 95% to 96% of them seen once, and the ten largest clones take roughly 0.21%. This CDR3 is built from 13 residues. Germline V gene lookup returns CDR1 GTSNPN and CDR2 SVGIG (reference sequence). With 1 base removed from V and 1 base from J, the gap between germline ends came to 7 bases. This sequence originates from a human donor in good health. Source material: T cells isolated from PBMCs. This chain joins TRBV30 and TRBJ1-1; unclear D gene. The CDR3 spells CAWSEQTNTEAFF. In nucleotides, the CDR3 is TGTGCCTGGAGTGAACAGACGAACACTGAAGCTTTCTTT.